This record looks at one T cell receptor (beta chain) sequence and its context. The sample comes from a study of blood T cell repertoires in COVID-19. Here immunoSEQ multiplex PCR was the method, and the copy in TCRdb shows in-frame clones only, minus some. Of about 300,000 clones in the sample, over 85% were seen once. CDR1 is MGHDK and CDR2 is SYGVNS in the germline V gene. The CDR3 length is 13 residues. V lost 1 base and J lost 7; bases outside the gene matches: 2. The receptor was isolated from a woman in her fifties or sixties who had been exposed to COVID-19. Specimen: PBMCs or T cells enriched from blood (not recorded which). V usage is TRBV25-1 and J usage is TRBJ1-2, with TRBD1 identical over 8 bases. Written as DNA, the CDR3 is TGTGCCAGCAGTGAATTGACAGGGGTTGGCTACACCTTC. Translation: CASSELTGVGYTF.